The next 16 T cell receptor beta chains were all read from a single sample in a study of spatial heterogeneity in lung cancer. Sample time point: sample taken at primary tumor resection. Researchers sequenced whole RNA taken from tumor, nontumor lung or frozen PBMC without sorting. TCRdb itself ran the 5' RACE reads through MiXCR, one entry per CDR3 protein. Of tens of thousands of distinct CDR3 sequences in the sample, around an eighth were seen once. The input for sequencing was PBMCs, taken at surgery. These receptors originate from a male donor with early-stage non-small cell lung cancer.

The chain recombines TRBV7-6 with TRBJ2-2; TRBD2 agrees at 11 bases. CDR1 and CDR2 from the germline V gene are SGHVS and FNYEAQ. This CDR3 region has 17 residues. The V segment lost 8 bases and the J segment 5 bases; nucleotides outside the gene matches: 13. The CDR3 coding sequence is TGTGCCAGCGGGGAGCTAGCGGGAGGAACCGGGACCGGGGAGCTGTTTTTT. It yields the protein CASGELAGGTGTGELFF.

V gene TRBV7-9 combines with J gene TRBJ1-2; D is unresolved. In germline, CDR1 is SEHNR, CDR2 FQNEAQ (reference sequence). This CDR3 is 16 amino acids long. Trimming pared 3 bases from V and 1 base from J, leaving 15 bases between. The CDR3 DNA is TGTGCCAGCAGCTTGTCCTGGTCAGAGATTAACTATGGCTACACCTTC. Its protein product is CASSLSWSEINYGYTF.

The chain links TRBV7-9 to TRBJ2-7; D not resolved. Trimming stripped 5 bases from V and 2 bases from J, with 7 bases between. This CDR3 spans 12 amino acids. Germline-derived CDR1 and CDR2 are SEHNR and FQNEAQ (reference sequence). CDR3 sequence: CASSQDPYEQYF. The CDR3 DNA follows: TGTGCCAGCAGCCAGGACCCCTACGAGCAGTACTTC. The variable domain in full, completed from reference TRBV7-9 and TRBJ2-7, reads DTGVSQNPRHKITKRGQNVTFRCDPISEHNRLYWYRQTLGQGPEFLTYFQNEAQLEKSRLLSDRFSAERPKGSFSTLEIQRTEQGDSAMYLCASSQDPYEQYFGPGTRLTVT.

This clonotype was seen a few times. The chain carries TRBV24-1 and TRBJ2-7; D remains unclear. Trimming shortened V by 9 bases and J by 10 bases, and 18 bases separated the two germline ends. This CDR3 comprises 12 residues. The germline V gene has CDR1 KGHDR and CDR2 SFDVKD. The chain's CDR3 is CATSGGGVAQYF. CDR3 DNA: TGTGCCACCTCCGGCGGCGGAGTCGCCCAGTACTTC.

This clonotype was recorded at least ten times. The V and J genes are TRBV5-1 and TRBJ1-3; D ambiguous. Trimming shortened V by 5 bases and J by 0 bases, and 12 bases separated the two germline ends. CDR1 and CDR2 from the germline V gene are SGHRS and YFSETQ. CDR3 length: 15 amino acids. The CDR3 protein is CASSYDGYSGNTIYF. CDR3 DNA: TGCGCCAGCAGTTACGACGGATACTCTGGAAACACCATATATTTT.

Notes on this clonotype: Without the conserved terminal phenylalanine or tryptophan, this CDR3 likely stems from a read error. The chain has TRBV7-2 and TRBJ1-2; 7 bases are shared with TRBD1. Germline CDR1 and CDR2: SGHTA and FQGNSA. This CDR3 has 15 residues. J gave up 2 bases and V 3 bases, and 6 bases lay outside the gene matches. This CDR3 is CASSFDSTGNYGYTL. The CDR3 region has the DNA TGTGCCAGCAGCTTCGATTCGACAGGGAACTATGGCTACACCTTA.

This clonotype was seen more than once but under ten times. This sequence joins TRBV3-1 and TRBJ2-1, with D unclear. The germline CDR1 and CDR2 sequences are LGHDT and YNNKEL (reference sequence). V was shortened by 4 bases and J by 2 bases, with 12 bases between the two germline ends. This CDR3 spans 15 amino acids. The CDR3 bases are TGTGCCAGCAGCCGGCTCCGAAGCGCCTACAATGAGCAGTTCTTC. This encodes CASSRLRSAYNEQFF.

This clonotype was seen more than once but under ten times. V usage is TRBV4-2 and J usage is TRBJ2-3; 7 nucleotides align to TRBD2. CDR3 length: 15 residues. Germline lookup yields CDR1 LGHNA and CDR2 YNFKEQ. The J segment lost 5 bases and the V segment lost 0 bases, leaving 5 bases of the junction unmatched. The CDR3 reads CASSQDPAGIDTQYF. The CDR3 coding sequence is TGTGCCAGCAGCCAAGATCCAGCGGGAATAGATACGCAGTATTTT.

The CDR3 protein is CASSFAGELFF. The CDR3 DNA sequence: TGCGCCAGCAGCTTCGCCGGGGAGCTGTTTTTT. The chain recombines TRBV5-1 with TRBJ2-2; unclear D gene. CDR1 SGHRS and CDR2 YFSETQ come from the germline V gene. This CDR3 is 11 amino acids long. V was shortened by 2 bases and J by 6 bases, with 2 bases between the two germline ends.

The V and J genes are TRBV6-1 and TRBJ2-5; D not resolved. The CDR3 has 15 residues. Germline V gives CDR1 MNHNS, CDR2 SASEGT. V was pared by 8 bases and J by 5 bases, with 21 bases between. The CDR3 coding sequence is TGTGCCAGCGGGAAGGGCACCTTAATGGGGGAGACCCAGTACTTC. Translation: CASGKGTLMGETQYF.

This clonotype was counted only a few times. The chain has TRBV5-5 and TRBJ2-7; perhaps TRBD2 as D (7 bases). This CDR3 has 15 amino acids. CDR1 is SGHKS and CDR2 is YYEKEE in the germline V gene (reference sequence). V dropped 4 bases and J dropped 2 bases, with 16 bases sitting between them. CDR3 in DNA: TGTGCCAGCAGCCCTGGGGGGGCAGATCCCTACGAGCAGTACTTC. The encoded protein is CASSPGGADPYEQYF.

This sequence joins TRBV6-6 and TRBJ1-4, with TRBD1 as a possible D gene (5 bases). Germline V gene sequence: CDR1 MNHNY, CDR2 SVGAGI (reference sequence). Trimming stripped 4 bases from V and 8 bases from J, with 17 bases between. This CDR3 region has 15 residues. The CDR3 DNA is TGTGCCAGCAGTTCTATGACAGCCTGGGGGGAAAAACTGTTTTTT. It encodes CASSSMTAWGEKLFF.

The chain is built from TRBV10-1 and TRBJ1-2; D may be TRBD1 (6 bases). The CDR3 consists of 17 residues. CDR1 is WNHNN and CDR2 is SYGVQD in the germline V gene (reference sequence). V lost 6 bases to trimming and J lost 8 bases, with 28 bases between them. CDR3 amino acids: CASRTSASWGHGKGYTF. In DNA, the CDR3 is TGCGCCAGCAGGACATCGGCGAGCTGGGGGCACGGGAAGGGCTACACCTTC.

This clonotype was detected only a few times. The gene calls are TRBV12-3 or TRBV12-4 and TRBJ1-2; a weak D match, TRBD1 (6 bases). CDR3 length: 13 residues. The germline V and J ends were trimmed by 7 bases and 3 bases, with 12 bases remaining between them. The CDR3 DNA follows: TGTGCCAGCAAACAGGGCGAATACTATGGCTACACCTTC. Protein sequence: CASKQGEYYGYTF.

In its sample, this clonotype was seen a few times. V and J are TRBV6-4 and TRBJ2-3, with D perhaps matching TRBD1 (8 bases). CDR3 size: 15 residues. Germline V gene sequence: CDR1 MRHNA, CDR2 SNTAGT. V lost 6 bases and J lost 2, with 15 bases in between. CDR3 sequence: CASRAGQDITDTQYF. CDR3 DNA sequence: TGTGCCAGCAGAGCGGGACAGGATATCACAGATACGCAGTATTTT.

This clonotype was counted a few times. The J gene is TRBJ2-2, the V gene TRBV7-3; TRBD2 matches at 9 bases. With V trimmed by 1 base and J by 1 base, 1 base remained unmatched. CDR3 length: 16 residues. Germline CDR1 reads SGHTA; CDR2 reads FQGTGA. CDR3 DNA sequence: TGTGCCAGCAGCTTAAGAGCGGGAGGGAACACCGGGGAGCTGTTTTTT. It encodes CASSLRAGGNTGELFF.